Sequencing of this T cell receptor beta chain was carried out in a study of blood T cell repertoires in COVID-19. In the study overall: Sample material is recorded as cDNA or gDNA derived from T cells, B-cell-depleted T cells, or PBMCs.

V lost 2 bases and J lost 7; bases outside the gene matches: 2. Germline CDR1 reads LNHDA; CDR2 reads SQIVND (reference sequence). The CDR3 totals 14 residues. In the study's own analysis: Estimation of nucleated cell counts was performed using reference gene primer amplification. Here immunoSEQ multiplex PCR was the method, and the copy in TCRdb shows in-frame clones only, minus some. V and J calls and clone size are as listed in that table; D and trimming were resolved from the DNA. The sample records roughly 230,000 clones, 80% to 95% being singletons. About this clone itself: Other DNA sequences in this sample translate to the same CDR3.

The genes are TRBV19 and TRBJ1-6, with 7 bases identical to TRBD1. This sequence originates from a man aged 25-45 years with COVID-19, enrolled during active disease. Sequenced: peripheral blood. The CDR3 loop is CASSIQGGNSPLHF. In DNA, the CDR3 is TGTGCCAGTAGTATACAGGGGGGAAATTCACCCCTCCACTTT.